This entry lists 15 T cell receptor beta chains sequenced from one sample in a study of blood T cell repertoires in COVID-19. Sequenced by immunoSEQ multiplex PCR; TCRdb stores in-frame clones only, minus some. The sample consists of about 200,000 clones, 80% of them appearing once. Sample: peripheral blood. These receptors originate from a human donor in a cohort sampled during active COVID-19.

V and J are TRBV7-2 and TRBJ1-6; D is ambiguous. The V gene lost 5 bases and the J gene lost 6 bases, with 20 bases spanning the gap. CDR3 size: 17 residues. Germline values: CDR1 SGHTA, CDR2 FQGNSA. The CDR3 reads CASSPVGQAVINSPLHF. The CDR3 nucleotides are TGTGCCAGCAGCCCAGTGGGTCAGGCTGTAATTAATTCACCCCTCCACTTT.

CDR3 sequence reads: CASSPRVTATDTQYF. In DNA form, the CDR3 reads TGCGCCAGCAGCCCCCGGGTCACCGCCACAGATACGCAGTATTTT. This chain connects TRBV4-1 to TRBJ2-3; no reliable D call. Germline-derived CDR1 and CDR2 are MGHRA and YSYEKL. This CDR3 has 15 amino acids. Trimming removed 4 bases from V and 2 bases from J, with 13 bases in between.

CDR3 DNA: TGTGCCAGCAGTTTAGAAGGGAGGGACGGGGGAGCTTTCTTT. Its protein is CASSLEGRDGGAFF. The chain joins TRBV28 to TRBJ1-1, with D perhaps matching TRBD1 (5 bases). V lost 2 bases to trimming and J lost 10 bases, with 17 bases between them. The CDR3 covers 14 residues. Germline CDR1 MDHEN, CDR2 SYDVKM.

CDR3 sequence: CASSEVRGGGEQYF. CDR3 nucleotides: TGTGCCAGCAGTGAAGTTCGTGGGGGGGGCGAGCAGTACTTC. V usage is TRBV2 and J usage is TRBJ2-7; 7 nucleotides line up with TRBD2. Germline V gives CDR1 SNHLY, CDR2 FYNNEI. This CDR3 is built from 14 residues. Trimming removed 1 base from V and 6 bases from J; junction bases left unmatched: 6. The whole variable domain, remainder taken from reference TRBV2 and TRBJ2-7, is EPEVTQTPSHQVTQMGQEVILRCVPISNHLYFYWYRQILGQKVEFLVSFYNNEISEKSEIFDDQFSVERPDGSNFTLKIRSTKLEDSAMYFCASSEVRGGGEQYFGPGTRLTVT.

The CDR3 region is CASSPGQGIDEQFF. DNA of the CDR3: TGTGCCAGCAGCCCGGGACAGGGGATCGATGAGCAGTTCTTC. V gene TRBV11-3 combines with J gene TRBJ2-1; TRBD1 matches 10 bases. Germline loops: CDR1 SGHNT, CDR2 YENEEA. The CDR3 contains 14 residues. V dropped 5 bases and J dropped 8; count of bases not matched to a gene: 6.

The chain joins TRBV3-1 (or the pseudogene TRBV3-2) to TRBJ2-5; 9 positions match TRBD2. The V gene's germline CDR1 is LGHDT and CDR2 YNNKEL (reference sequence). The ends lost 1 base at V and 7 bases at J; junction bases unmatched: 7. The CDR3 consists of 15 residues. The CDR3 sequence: CASSQGTSAGGTQYF. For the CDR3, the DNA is TGTGCCAGCAGCCAAGGGACTAGCGCTGGGGGGACCCAGTACTTC.

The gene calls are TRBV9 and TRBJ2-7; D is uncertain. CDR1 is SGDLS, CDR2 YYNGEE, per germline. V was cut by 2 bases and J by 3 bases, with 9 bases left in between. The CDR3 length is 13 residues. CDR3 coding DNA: TGTGCCAGCAGCGTCGAGGAGATCTACGAGCAGTACTTC. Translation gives CASSVEEIYEQYF.

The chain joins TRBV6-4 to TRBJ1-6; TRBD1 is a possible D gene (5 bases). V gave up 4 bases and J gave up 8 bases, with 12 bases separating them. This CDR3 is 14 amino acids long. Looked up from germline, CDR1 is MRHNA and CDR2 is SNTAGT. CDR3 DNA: TGTGCCAGCAGTGTTAGCCCGGGGGATTCACCCCTCCACTTT. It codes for CASSVSPGDSPLHF.

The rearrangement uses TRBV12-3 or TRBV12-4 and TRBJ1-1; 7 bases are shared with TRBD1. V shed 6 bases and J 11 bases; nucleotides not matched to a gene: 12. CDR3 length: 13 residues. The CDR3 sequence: CASRTTGVGEAFF. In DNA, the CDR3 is TGTGCCAGCAGGACAACAGGGGTCGGGGAGGCTTTCTTT.

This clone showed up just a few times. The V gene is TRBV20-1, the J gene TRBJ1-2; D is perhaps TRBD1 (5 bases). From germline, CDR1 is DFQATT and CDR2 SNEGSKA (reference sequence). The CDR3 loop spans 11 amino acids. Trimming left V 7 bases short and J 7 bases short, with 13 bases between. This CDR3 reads CSGEGSSGYTF. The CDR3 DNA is TGCAGTGGGGAGGGGAGTTCTGGCTACACCTTC.

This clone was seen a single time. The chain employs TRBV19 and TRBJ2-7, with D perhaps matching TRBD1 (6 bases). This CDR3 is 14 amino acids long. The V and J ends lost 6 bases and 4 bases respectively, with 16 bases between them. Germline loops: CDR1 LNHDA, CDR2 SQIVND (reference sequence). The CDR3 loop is CASSATGNLYEQYF. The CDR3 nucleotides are TGTGCCAGTAGCGCAACAGGGAATTTATACGAGCAGTACTTC.

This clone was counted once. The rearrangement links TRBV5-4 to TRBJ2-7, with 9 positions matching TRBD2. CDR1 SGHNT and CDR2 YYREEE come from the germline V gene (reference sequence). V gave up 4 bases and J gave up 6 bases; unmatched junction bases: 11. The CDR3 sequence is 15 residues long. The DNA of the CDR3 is TGTGCCAGCAGCCCTGATGTAGCGGGAGTTTTCGAGCAGTACTTC. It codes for CASSPDVAGVFEQYF.

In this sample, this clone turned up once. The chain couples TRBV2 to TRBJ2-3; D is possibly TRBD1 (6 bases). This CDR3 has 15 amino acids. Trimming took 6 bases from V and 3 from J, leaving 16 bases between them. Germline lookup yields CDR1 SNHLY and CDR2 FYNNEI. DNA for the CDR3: TGTGCCAGCAGCGGCCCAAGAGGGGGAACAGATACGCAGTATTTT. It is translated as CASSGPRGGTDTQYF.

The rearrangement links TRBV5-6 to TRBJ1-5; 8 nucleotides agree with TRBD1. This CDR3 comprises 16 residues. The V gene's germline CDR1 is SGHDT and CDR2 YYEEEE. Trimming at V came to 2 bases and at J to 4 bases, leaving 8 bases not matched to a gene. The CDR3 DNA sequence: TGTGCCAGCAGCTTAAAGGGACAGGAAAAAAATCAGCCCCAGCATTTT. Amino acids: CASSLKGQEKNQPQHF.

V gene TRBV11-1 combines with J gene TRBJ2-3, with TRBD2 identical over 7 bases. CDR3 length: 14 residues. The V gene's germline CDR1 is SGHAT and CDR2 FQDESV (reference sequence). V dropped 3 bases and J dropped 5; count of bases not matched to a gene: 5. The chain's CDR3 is CASSFRLALDTQYF. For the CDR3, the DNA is TGTGCCAGCAGCTTTAGACTAGCTTTAGATACGCAGTATTTT.